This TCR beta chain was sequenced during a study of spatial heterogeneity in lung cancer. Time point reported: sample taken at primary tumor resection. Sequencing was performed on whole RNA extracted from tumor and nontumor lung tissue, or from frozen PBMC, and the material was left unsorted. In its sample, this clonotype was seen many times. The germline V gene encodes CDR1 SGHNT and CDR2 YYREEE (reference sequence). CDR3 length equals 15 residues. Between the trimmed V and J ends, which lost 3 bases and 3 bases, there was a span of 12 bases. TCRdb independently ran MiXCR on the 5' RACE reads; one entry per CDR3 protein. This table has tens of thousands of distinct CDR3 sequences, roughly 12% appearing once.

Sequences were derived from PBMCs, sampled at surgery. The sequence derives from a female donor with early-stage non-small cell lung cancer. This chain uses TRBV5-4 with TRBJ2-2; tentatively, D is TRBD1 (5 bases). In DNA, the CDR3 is TGTGCCAGCAGCTCGGACAAACCTGACACCGGGGAGCTGTTTTTT. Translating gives CASSSDKPDTGELFF.